This entry describes one T cell receptor (beta chain). The CDR3 is 14 amino acids. V trimming: 3 bases; J trimming: 6 bases; junction bases outside the gene matches: 7. Germline CDR1 GTSNPN, CDR2 SVGIG (reference sequence). The data stem from a study of blood T cell repertoires in COVID-19. The wider study: COVID-19 samples, acute and convalescent, were from the United States, Italy and Spain.

TCRdb's copy holds only in-frame clones and misses some; the assay was immunoSEQ multiplex PCR. This sample has 150,000 to 200,000 clones, with approximately 90% found just once. This TCR derives from a man in his late teens or twenties with acute or convalescent COVID-19. The sequenced sample consisted of peripheral blood. J is TRBJ2-1 and V is TRBV30; the match to TRBD2 covers 8 bases. CDR3 sequence (DNA): TGTGCCTGGAGCGGGCGGGGGGAAGTCAATGAGCAGTTCTTC. Its protein is CAWSGRGEVNEQFF. Combining the CDR3 with reference TRBV30 and TRBJ2-1 gives the whole variable domain SQTIHQWPATLVQPVGSPLSLECTVEGTSNPNLYWYRQAAGRGLQLLFYSVGIGQISSEVPQNLSASRPQDRQFILSSKKLLLSDSGFYLCAWSGRGEVNEQFFGPGTRLTVL.